This entry describes one TCR beta chain. Its antigen is not yet known. No base-level quality is on record; no much larger clone is a single base apart. Library generation was performed with the immunoSEQ multiplex PCR assay. A mixture of 60 forward primers for TCR Vbeta segments and 13 reverse primers for TCR Jbeta segments was used in the multiplex PCR. A multiplex PCR assay on genomic DNA amplified the CDR3 region of rearranged TCR beta genes. The Illumina HiSeq System was used to sequence the amplified TCR beta libraries as 87-base-pair reads. The paper's processing steps were these. Across the 670 or so repertoires, a later analysis counted approximately 83 million unique TCR beta chains, around 11 million of which were shared by at least two donors. A nearest-neighbor algorithm error-corrected the raw reads and collapsed the reads into unique sequences, merging closely related sequences to remove PCR and sequencing errors. CDR3 sequences were aligned to IMGT reference sequences to assign V, D and J gene segments. Each retained sequence needed at least a six-nucleotide match to both a V gene segment and a J gene segment. A rearrangement counted as productive if the CDR3 had no stop codons and remained in frame with V and J, and every other rearrangement counted as non-productive. CDR3 was defined according to IMGT convention as the region running from the second conserved V-encoded cysteine to the conserved J-encoded phenylalanine. The earlier analysis of a few hundred of the donors excluded any sequence lacking an unambiguous match to a single V gene segment. In an earlier analysis of 587 of the donors, V segments were called functional above 56.7% productive rearrangements and were called segregating when the between-donor standard deviation exceeded 5%. A statistical classification framework was built to diagnose cytomegalovirus status from the catalog of TCR beta chain sequences. V and J gene assignment, in a later analysis, came from comparing TCR nucleotide sequences with IMGT/GENE-DB human TR gene sequences. The TCRdist pipeline was used in a later analysis to assign CDR3 sequences and most-parsimonious VDJ recombination scenarios. In a later analysis, each TCR beta chain was defined by its CDR3 amino acid sequence together with its V-gene family, and reads lacking a unique V-gene family were excluded. As a way to deal with suspected cross-contamination and a sequencing artifact, a later analysis dropped under 600 nucleotide sequences that were highly shared and had low generation probability. In a later analysis, a clonal expansion index was calculated for each public chain from normalized within-repertoire ranks of inferred template counts. Generation probabilities in a later analysis came from a VDJ recombination model fitted to out-of-frame rearrangements, and those results were checked against IGoR. Hypergeometric tests were used in a later analysis to score TCR-TCR, TCR-HLA and TCR-CMV co-occurrence, with a repertoire-size bias correction applied to the TCR pairs. To estimate false discovery rates, a later analysis permuted the HLA or CMV assignments 20 times. In a later analysis, co-occurring TCRs were grouped with DBSCAN, and TCRdist sequence similarity was added when clustering was performed within HLA-allele-positive subsets. For co-occurrence clustering, repertoires with fewer than 30,000 or more than 120,000 public chains were excluded, along with five or six repertoires with anomalous nucleotide sharing. The table was pulled from immuneACCESS by TCRdb, which kept in-frame rearrangements only. Such tables lose some clones; where checked, under half of the loss comes from unresolved V genes, and the rest has no known cause. The V and J calls and clone size were taken over from that table, and D and trimming were inferred from the DNA. Within this sample are 73,000 or so clones, with around three quarters of them counted one time only. The ten largest clones take up 6% to 6.5% of the sample.

The data originate from a study of cytomegalovirus exposure and HLA in healthy donors (dated by TCRdb to the late 2010s). Regarding the study in general: An earlier analysis of roughly 500 of the donors reported 276 Gb of sequence data and 95 million to 120 million unique TCR beta sequences obtained from roughly 180 million T cells. Every repertoire in the discovery cohort had been generated on one and the same sequencing platform. Typing coverage varied by locus: about 620-630 donors for A, B, C, DRB1 and DQB1; more than 500 for DQA1; some 610 for DPA1; some 470 for DPB1. The study profiled the T cell repertoires of under 850 subjects by immunosequencing and related them to cytomegalovirus serostatus. Rather than using new phenotypic data, the later analysis identified candidate immune exposures from TCR beta sequences and from how often those sequences occurred across donors. Genome-wide SNP genotypes for about 65% of the 666 donors were used in a later genetic analysis, which treated that subset as a discovery cohort. Of the approximately 370 genotyped donors, roughly 76% were placed in the genetic ancestry cluster associated with self-reported Caucasian donors. An early release covering 500 to 750 HLA-typed donors comprised 300 to 350 gigabases of sequencing data and around 85 million unique TCR sequences. A later analysis re-analyzed previously published TCR beta repertoires from about 730 donors and added high-resolution HLA genotyping to study TCR occurrence patterns. A handful of DR-DQ haplotypes were treated as single units for association and clustering because of strong linkage in the cohort. On average, around 200,000 unique TCR beta nucleotide sequences were sequenced per donor among roughly 430 genotyped donors of the cohort, with around 19% of those sequences being non-productive. Along with the approximately 670-subject first cohort, a separate validation cohort of more than 90 different subjects was used. The aim of the study was to test whether cataloging public T cell receptors could identify signatures of past pathogen exposure. In an earlier analysis of 550 to 700 of the donors, high-throughput TCR beta sequencing was used to judge whether each TCR beta V gene segment behaved as functional or pseudogenic. Class I and class II HLA loci were covered by the typing at four-digit resolution. The study combined high-throughput TCR immunosequencing, statistical association of individual TCRs with disease status, and machine learning to predict cytomegalovirus infection status. Donor age, sex, ethnicity and CMV serostatus were collected together with the repertoire data. What the research found in general, with its limitations: A later analysis found that HLA-associated TCR beta chains were more clonally expanded and had lower generation probabilities than equally common non-associated chains. Specific HLA alleles were associated with over 15,000 TCR beta sequences at a false discovery rate of 0.05 in a later analysis. The presence/absence analyses assumed that sequencing depth was roughly uniform across donors, and that assumption may not be true. In a later genetic analysis, fewer N-insertions in productive TCRs were reported among donors in an Asian-associated ancestry cluster than the roughly 640-donor mean. The authors suggested that the approach could potentially be generalized to other disease states and immunological phenotypes. In a later analysis, the rate of TCR association differed among HLA loci, with DRB1 alleles having the most associated TCRs and HLA-C alleles having the fewest. The sequencing pipeline was judged likely to have produced a cluster of highly shared sequence variants as a technical artifact. A later analysis found that most CMV-associated TCR beta chains appeared HLA-restricted, with HLA associations seemingly driven largely by CMV exposure. Because the 87-base-pair reads could not distinguish some IMGT-functional V segments, including TRBV6-2 and TRBV6-3, those segments were excluded. The earlier analysis of about 600 of the donors excluded 15 to 20 rarely observed V segments, including chromosome 9 orphons, because counts were too low. Strong co-occurrence of HLA alleles, especially DR and DQ, made assigning TCR associations to individual alleles difficult. In this cohort, only TCR beta chains were sequenced, and detectable features were limited by the absence of alpha or paired-chain data. In a later genetic analysis, a missense DCLRE1C variant was associated with V-gene and J-gene trimming of TCR beta chains, and the association was replicated in an independent cohort. While some public TCRs were present in many individuals, most TCR sequences turned up only very rarely across donors. Immune exposure information for the cohort was limited to CMV serostatus. A further reported finding was that TCR beta sequences accurately predicted the HLA-A and HLA-B alleles for most subjects in the first cohort. In vitro tests confirmed that three of the cytomegalovirus-associated TCR beta chains recognize cytomegalovirus antigens. In the study, around 150 TCR beta chains were listed as associated with cytomegalovirus. Linkage disequilibrium might explain the correlated functional status among segregating V segments, but an unknown experimental factor could not be ruled out. According to a later analysis, parvovirus B19, influenza, CMV and Epstein-Barr virus appeared linked to several top co-occurrence clusters. The classifier was reported to diagnose cytomegalovirus status with high specificity and sensitivity in both the original cohort and the validation cohort. Because HLA typing was unavailable for some donors at each locus, only the typed subset was used in association tests. In an earlier analysis of some 540 of the donors, most TCR beta V segments appeared in productive rearrangements about 87% or about 30% of the time, broadly matching IMGT annotations.

The cohort was made up of 500 to 850 healthy bone marrow donors. At the time of sampling, every cohort member was nominally healthy, though immune exposures that went unrecorded were likely present. The donor was CMV seronegative and belonged to the group of approximately 320 seronegative cohort members. A peripheral blood sample was provided by each donor, and peripheral blood mononuclear cells were used for TCR beta sequencing. Genomic DNA was extracted from the blood cell samples with the Qiagen DNeasy Blood Extraction Kit. CDR1 and CDR2 are drawn from the germline V gene (reference sequence): MNHEY, SMNVEV. Taken from cysteine to phenylalanine, the CDR3 has 17 residues. Only CDR3 DNA remains: 51 bases, in frame from the first base. Unmatched junction bases come to 7, with V trimmed by 0 bases and J by 6 bases.

The receptor was derived from a man over 45 in good health and CMV-seronegative. Sequencing was done on a sample of PBMCs. Recombination joined TRBV27 with TRBJ1-6; 8 bases in the middle match TRBD1. The sequenced DNA is TGTGCCAGCAGTTTATCACAGCCGGGACAGGTTAATTCACCCCTCCACTTT. It translates to CASSLSQPGQVNSPLHF.